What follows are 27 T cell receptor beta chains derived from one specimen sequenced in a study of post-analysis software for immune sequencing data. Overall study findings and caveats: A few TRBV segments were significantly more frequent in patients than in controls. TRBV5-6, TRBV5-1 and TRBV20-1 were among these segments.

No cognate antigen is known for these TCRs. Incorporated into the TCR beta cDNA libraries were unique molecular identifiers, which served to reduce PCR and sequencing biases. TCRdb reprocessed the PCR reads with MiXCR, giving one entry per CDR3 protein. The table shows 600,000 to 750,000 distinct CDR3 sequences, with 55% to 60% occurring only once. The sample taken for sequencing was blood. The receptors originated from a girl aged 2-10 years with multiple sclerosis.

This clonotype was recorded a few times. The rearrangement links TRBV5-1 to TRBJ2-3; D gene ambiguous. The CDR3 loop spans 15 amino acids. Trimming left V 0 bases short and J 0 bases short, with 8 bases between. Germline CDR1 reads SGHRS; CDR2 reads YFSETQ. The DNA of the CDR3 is TGCGCCAGCAGCTTGGAATTTGCGAGCACAGATACGCAGTATTTT. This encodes CASSLEFASTDTQYF.

The CDR3 loop reads CASSYSSEDEQYF. As DNA, the CDR3 is TGTGCCAGCAGTTACTCGAGTGAGGACGAGCAGTACTTC. The genes are TRBV6-5 and TRBJ2-7; D is undetermined. Trimming shortened V by 0 bases and J by 5 bases, and 8 bases separated the two germline ends. Germline V CDR1 and CDR2: MNHEY, SVGAGI. The CDR3 contains 13 residues.

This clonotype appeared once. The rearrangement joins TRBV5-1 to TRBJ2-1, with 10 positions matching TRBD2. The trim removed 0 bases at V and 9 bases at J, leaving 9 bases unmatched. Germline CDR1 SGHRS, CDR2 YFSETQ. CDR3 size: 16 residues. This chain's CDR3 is CASSLASGRAKGEQFF. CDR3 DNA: TGCGCCAGCAGCTTGGCGAGCGGGAGGGCTAAGGGTGAGCAGTTCTTC.

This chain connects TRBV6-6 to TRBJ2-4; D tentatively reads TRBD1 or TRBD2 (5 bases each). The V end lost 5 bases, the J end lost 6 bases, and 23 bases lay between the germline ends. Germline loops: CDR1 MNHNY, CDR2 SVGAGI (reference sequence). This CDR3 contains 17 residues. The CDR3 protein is CASSRAGTLRSPNIQYF. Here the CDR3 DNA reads TGTGCCAGCAGTCGGGCCGGGACCCTGAGGTCCCCAAACATTCAGTACTTC.

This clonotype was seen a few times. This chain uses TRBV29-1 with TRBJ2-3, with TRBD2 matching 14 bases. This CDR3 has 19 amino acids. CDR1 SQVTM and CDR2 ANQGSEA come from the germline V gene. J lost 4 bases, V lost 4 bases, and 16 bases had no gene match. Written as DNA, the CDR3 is TGCAGCGTTGGAGGGCCGGGACTAGCGGGAGTTAATAGCCCAGATACGCAGTATTTT. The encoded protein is CSVGGPGLAGVNSPDTQYF.

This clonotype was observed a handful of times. CDR3 sequence (DNA): TGTGCCAGCAGCTCTGGACTAGCTCGGTACAATGAGCAGTTCTTC. Protein sequence: CASSSGLARYNEQFF. The chain has TRBV7-7 and TRBJ2-1; 8 bases fit TRBD2. J gave up 4 bases and V 4 bases, and 6 bases lay outside the gene matches. The CDR3 length is 15 residues. Germline V gene sequence: CDR1 SSHAT, CDR2 FNYEAQ (reference sequence).

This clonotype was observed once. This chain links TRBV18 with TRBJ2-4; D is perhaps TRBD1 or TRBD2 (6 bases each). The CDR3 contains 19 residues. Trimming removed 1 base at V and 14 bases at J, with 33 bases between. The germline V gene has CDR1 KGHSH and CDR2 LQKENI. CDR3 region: CASSPQSLESAGTNKGEYF. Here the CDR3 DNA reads TGTGCCAGCTCACCACAGAGCTTAGAGAGCGCGGGGACCAACAAGGGGGAGTACTTC.

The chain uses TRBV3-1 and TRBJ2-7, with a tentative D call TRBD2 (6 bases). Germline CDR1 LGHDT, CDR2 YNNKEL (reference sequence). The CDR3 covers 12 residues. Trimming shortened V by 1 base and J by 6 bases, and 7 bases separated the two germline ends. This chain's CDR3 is CASSQVGSEQYF. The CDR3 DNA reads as TGTGCCAGCAGCCAAGTCGGGAGCGAGCAGTACTTC.

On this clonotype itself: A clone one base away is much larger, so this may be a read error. Here the CDR3 DNA reads TGCAGCGTTGACGACTCCCAGGGGACCCAGTACTTC. It encodes CSVDDSQGTQYF. The chain combines TRBV29-1 with TRBJ2-5, with TRBD1 as a possible D gene (5 bases). Trimming shortened V by 3 bases and J by 7 bases, and 12 bases separated the two germline ends. Looked up from germline, CDR1 is SQVTM and CDR2 is ANQGSEA. CDR3 length: 12 residues.

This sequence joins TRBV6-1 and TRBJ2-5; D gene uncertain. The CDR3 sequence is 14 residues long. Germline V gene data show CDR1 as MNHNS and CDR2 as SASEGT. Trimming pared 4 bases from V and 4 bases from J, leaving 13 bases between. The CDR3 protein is CASSARNSRETQYF. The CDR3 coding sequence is TGTGCCAGCAGTGCAAGGAATTCGCGAGAGACCCAGTACTTC.

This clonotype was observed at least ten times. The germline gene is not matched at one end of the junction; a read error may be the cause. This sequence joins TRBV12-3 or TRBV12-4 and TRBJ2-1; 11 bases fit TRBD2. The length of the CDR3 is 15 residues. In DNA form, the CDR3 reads TGCGCCAGCAGCCCCGGGACTAGCGGCTACAATGAGCAGTTCTTC. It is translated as CASSPGTSGYNEQFF.

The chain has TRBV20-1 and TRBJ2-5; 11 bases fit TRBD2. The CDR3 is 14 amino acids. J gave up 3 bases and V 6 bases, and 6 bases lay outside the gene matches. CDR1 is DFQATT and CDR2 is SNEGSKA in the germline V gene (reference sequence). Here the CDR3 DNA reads TGCAGTGCACATCCACTAGCGGGGGAAGAGACCCAGTACTTC. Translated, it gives CSAHPLAGEETQYF.

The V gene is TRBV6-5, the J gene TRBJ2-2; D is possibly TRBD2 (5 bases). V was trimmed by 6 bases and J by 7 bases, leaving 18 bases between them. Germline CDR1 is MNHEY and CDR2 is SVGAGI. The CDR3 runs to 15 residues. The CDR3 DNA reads TGTGCCAGCAGAGACCTAAGCGGATTCAACGGGGAGCTGTTTTTT. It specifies CASRDLSGFNGELFF.

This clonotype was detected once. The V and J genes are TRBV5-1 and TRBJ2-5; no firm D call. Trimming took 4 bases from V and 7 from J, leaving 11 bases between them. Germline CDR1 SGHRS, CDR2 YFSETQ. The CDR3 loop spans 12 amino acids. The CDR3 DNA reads TGCGCCAGCAGCAGGGAAAAGGGGACCCAGTACTTC. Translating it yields CASSREKGTQYF.

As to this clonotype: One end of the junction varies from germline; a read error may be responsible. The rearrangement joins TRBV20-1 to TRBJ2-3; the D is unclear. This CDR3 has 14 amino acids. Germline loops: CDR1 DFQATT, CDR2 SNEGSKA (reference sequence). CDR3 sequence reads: CSARDSPMTGTQYF. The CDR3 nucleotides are TGTAGTGCTAGAGATTCCCCGATGACGGGTACGCAGTATTTT.

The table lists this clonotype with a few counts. The CDR3 DNA is TGTGCCAGCAGCCCTGTTTGGGGCTCCTACAATGAGCAGTTCTTC. Its translation: CASSPVWGSYNEQFF. The gene calls are TRBV11-2 and TRBJ2-1; D gene unclear. The CDR3 is made up of 15 amino acids. Germline-derived CDR1 and CDR2 are SGHAT and FQNNGV. V dropped 5 bases and J dropped 0 bases, with 11 bases sitting between them.

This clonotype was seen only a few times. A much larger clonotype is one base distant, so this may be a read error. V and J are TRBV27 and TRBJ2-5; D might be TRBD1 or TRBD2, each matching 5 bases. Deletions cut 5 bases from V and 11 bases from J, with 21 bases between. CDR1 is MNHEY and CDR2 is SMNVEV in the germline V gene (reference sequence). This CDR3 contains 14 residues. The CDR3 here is CASSVTGGPAEQYF. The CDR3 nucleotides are TGTGCCAGCAGTGTCACTGGGGGTCCTGCGGAGCAGTACTTC.

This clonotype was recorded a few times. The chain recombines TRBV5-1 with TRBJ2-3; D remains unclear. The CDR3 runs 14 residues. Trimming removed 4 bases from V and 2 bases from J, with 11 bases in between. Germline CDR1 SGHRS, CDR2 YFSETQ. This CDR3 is CASSPPTPTDTQYF. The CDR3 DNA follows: TGCGCCAGCAGCCCACCCACTCCCACAGATACGCAGTATTTT.

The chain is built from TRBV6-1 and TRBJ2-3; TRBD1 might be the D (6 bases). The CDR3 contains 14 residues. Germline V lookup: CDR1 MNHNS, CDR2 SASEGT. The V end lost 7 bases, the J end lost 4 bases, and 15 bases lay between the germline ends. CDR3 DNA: TGTGCCAGCAACCTACAGGGTAGCGCAGATACGCAGTATTTT. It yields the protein CASNLQGSADTQYF.

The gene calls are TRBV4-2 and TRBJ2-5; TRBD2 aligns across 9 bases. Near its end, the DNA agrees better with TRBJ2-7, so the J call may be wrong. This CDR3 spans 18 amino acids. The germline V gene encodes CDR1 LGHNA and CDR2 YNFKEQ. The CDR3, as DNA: TGTGCCAGCAGCCAGACGGTTCGAGGGCGGGAGGGCCCCCACGAGCAGTACTTC. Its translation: CASSQTVRGREGPHEQYF.

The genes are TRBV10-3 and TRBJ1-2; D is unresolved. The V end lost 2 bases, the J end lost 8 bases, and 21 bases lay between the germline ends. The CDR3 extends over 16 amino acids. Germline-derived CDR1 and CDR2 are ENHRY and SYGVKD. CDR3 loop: CAISEEGFGGGGGYTF. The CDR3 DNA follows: TGTGCCATCAGTGAGGAGGGCTTCGGCGGAGGAGGGGGCTACACCTTC.

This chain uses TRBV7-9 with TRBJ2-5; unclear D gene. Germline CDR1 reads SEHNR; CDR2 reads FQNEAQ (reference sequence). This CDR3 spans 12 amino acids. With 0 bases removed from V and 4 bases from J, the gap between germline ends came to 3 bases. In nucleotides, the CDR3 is TGTGCCAGCAGCTTAGCCACAGAGACCCAGTACTTC. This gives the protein CASSLATETQYF.

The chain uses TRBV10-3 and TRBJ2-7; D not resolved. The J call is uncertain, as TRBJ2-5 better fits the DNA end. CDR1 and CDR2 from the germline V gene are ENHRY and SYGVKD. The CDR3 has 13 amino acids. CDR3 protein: CAISGKGSETQYF. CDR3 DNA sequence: TGTGCCATCAGTGGGAAGGGTTCGGAGACCCAGTACTTC.

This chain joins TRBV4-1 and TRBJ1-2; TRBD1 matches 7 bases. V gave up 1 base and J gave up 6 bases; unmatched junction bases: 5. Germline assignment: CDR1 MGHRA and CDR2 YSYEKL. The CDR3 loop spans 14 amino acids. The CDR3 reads CASSQGQGRDGYTF. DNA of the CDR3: TGCGCCAGCAGCCAAGGACAGGGTCGCGATGGCTACACCTTC.

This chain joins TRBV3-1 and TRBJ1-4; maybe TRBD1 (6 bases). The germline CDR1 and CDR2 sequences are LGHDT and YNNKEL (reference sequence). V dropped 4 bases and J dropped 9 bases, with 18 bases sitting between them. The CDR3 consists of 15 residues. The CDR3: CASSLFFRTEKKLFF. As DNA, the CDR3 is TGTGCCAGCAGCCTCTTCTTTCGGACAGAAAAAAAACTGTTTTTT.

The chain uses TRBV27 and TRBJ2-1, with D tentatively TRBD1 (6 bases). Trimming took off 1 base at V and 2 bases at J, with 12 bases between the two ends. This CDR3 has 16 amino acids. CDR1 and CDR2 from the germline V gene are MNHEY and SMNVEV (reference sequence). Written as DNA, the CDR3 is TGTGCCAGCAGTTTATGGGGACACTCCCCCTACAATGAGCAGTTCTTC. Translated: CASSLWGHSPYNEQFF.

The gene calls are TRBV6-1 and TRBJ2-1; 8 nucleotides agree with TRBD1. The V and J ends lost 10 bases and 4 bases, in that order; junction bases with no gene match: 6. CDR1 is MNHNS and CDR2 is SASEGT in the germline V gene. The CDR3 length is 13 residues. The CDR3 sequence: CATKQGAYNEQFF. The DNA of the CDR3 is TGTGCCACCAAGCAGGGGGCTTACAATGAGCAGTTCTTC.